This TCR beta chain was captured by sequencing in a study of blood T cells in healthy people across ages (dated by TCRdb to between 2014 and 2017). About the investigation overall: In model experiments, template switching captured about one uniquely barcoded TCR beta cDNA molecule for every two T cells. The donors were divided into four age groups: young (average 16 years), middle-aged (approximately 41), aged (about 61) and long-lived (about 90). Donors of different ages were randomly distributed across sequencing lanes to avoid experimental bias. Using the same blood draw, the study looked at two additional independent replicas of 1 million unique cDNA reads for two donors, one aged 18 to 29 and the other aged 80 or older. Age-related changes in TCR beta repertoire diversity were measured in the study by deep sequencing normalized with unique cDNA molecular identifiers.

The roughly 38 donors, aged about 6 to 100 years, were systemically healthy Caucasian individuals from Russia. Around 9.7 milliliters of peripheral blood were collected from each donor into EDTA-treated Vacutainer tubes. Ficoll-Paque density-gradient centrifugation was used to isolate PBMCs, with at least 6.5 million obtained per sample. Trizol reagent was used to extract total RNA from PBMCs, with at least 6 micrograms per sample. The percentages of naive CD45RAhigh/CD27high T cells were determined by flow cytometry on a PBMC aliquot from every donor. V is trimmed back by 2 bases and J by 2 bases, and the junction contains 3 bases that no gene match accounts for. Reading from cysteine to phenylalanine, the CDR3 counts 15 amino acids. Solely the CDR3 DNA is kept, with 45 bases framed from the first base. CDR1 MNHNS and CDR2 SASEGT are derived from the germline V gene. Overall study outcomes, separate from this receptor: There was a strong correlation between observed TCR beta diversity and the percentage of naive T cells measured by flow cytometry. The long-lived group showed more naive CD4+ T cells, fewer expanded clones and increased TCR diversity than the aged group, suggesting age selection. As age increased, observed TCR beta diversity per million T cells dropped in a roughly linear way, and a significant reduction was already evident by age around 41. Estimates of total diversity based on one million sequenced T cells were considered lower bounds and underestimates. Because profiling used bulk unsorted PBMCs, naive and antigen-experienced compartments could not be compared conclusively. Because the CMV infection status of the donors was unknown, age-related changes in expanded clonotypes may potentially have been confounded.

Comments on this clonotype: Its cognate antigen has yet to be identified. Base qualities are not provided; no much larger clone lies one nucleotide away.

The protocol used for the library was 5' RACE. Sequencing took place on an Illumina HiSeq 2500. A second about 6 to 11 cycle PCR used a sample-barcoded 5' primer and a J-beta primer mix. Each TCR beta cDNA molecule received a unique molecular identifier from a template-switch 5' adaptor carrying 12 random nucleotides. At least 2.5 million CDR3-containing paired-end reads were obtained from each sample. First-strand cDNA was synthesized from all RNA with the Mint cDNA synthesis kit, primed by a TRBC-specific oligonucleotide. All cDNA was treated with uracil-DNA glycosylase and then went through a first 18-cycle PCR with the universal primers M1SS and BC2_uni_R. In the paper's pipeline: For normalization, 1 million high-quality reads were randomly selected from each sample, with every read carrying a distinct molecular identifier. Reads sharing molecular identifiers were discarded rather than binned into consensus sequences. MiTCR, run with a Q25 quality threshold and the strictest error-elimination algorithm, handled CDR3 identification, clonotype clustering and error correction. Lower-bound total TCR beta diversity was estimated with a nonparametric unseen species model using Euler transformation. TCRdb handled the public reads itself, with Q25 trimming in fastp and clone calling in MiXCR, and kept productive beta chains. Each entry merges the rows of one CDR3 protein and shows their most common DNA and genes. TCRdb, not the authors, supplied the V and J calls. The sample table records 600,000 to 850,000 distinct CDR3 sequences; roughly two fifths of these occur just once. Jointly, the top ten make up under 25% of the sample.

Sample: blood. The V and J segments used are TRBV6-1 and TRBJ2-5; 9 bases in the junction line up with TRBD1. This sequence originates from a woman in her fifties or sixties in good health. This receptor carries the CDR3 CASSENRGPQETQYF. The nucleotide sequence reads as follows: TGTGCCAGCAGTGAAAACAGGGGGCCTCAAGAGACCCAGTACTTC.